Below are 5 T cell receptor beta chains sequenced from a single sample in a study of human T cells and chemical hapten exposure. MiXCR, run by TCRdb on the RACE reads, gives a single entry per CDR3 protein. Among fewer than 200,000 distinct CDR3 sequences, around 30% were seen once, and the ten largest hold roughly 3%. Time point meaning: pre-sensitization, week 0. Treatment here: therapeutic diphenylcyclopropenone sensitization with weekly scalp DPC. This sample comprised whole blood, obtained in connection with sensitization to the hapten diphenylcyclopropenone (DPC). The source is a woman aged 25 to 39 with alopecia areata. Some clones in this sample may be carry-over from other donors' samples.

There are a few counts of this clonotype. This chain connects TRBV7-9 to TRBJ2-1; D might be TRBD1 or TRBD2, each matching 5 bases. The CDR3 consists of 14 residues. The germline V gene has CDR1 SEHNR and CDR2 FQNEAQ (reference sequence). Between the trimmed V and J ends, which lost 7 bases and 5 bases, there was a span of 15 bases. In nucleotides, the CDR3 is TGTGCCAGCATCGGGGCGAGTCTTAACAATGAGCAGTTCTTC. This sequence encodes CASIGASLNNEQFF.

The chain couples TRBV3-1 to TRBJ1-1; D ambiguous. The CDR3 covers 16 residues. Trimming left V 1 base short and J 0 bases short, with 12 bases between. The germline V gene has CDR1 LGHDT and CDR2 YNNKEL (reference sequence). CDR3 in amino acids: CASSQARGVMNTEAFF. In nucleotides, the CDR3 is TGTGCCAGCAGCCAAGCTCGTGGGGTAATGAACACTGAAGCTTTCTTT.

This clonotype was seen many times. This CDR3 is CSVERETQYF. The CDR3 DNA reads as TGCAGCGTTGAGAGAGAGACCCAGTACTTC. The J gene is TRBJ2-5, the V gene TRBV29-1; no definite D call. CDR1 SQVTM and CDR2 ANQGSEA come from the germline V gene. The CDR3 covers 10 residues. Trimming took 3 bases from V and 4 from J, leaving 3 bases between them.

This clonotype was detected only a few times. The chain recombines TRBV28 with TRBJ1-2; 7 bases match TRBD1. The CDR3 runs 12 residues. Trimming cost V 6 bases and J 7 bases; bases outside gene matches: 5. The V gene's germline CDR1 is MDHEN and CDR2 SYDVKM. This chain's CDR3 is CASSFDRVGYTF. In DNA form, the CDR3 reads TGTGCCAGCAGCTTCGACAGGGTTGGCTACACCTTC.

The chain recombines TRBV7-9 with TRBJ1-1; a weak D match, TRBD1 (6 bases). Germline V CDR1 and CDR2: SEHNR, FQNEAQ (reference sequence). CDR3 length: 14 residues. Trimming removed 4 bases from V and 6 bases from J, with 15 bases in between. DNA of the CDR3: TGTGCCAGCAGCTATACCAGGGGCCTCGCTGAAGCTTTCTTT. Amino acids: CASSYTRGLAEAFF.